A selection of T cell receptor beta chains follows, all from one sample in a study of CD4 T cell repertoires in COVID-19. Using immunoSEQ multiplex PCR, the repertoire was profiled, and TCRdb retains in-frame clones only, with some absent. Here the sample spans some 71,000 clones, about 80% being singletons. The sample consisted of CD4+ T cells from peripheral blood, taken after recovery from COVID-19. These receptors were obtained from a human donor who had COVID-19. Both conserved end residues are part of each CDR3. The D gene is left open where the match is weak. Expanded clones get a size class; other rows say once, few or many, or leave the size out.

V	D	size	J	DNA	CDR3
TRBV21-1	-	-	TRBJ1-3	TGTGCCAGCAGCAAATGCTCTACGCAAAACTCTGGAAACACCATATATTTT	CASSKCSTQNSGNTIYF
TRBV19	-	few	TRBJ1-2	TGTGCCAGTAGTATTATAGTCGGGGGCTCGAACTATGGCTACACCTTC	CASSIIVGGSNYGYTF
TRBV9	-	once	TRBJ2-1	TGTGCCAGCAGCGTAGGCCCCCGGAATGAGCAGTTCTTC	CASSVGPRNEQFF
TRBV6-5	TRBD1	few	TRBJ1-2	TGTGCCAGCAGTTACTCGAGGACAGGGGGGAACTATGGCTACACCTTC	CASSYSRTGGNYGYTF
TRBV3-1/TRBV3-2	TRBD1	-	TRBJ2-2	TGTGCCAGCATGGGACAGCCGATTCGTTATCACTCCGGGGAGCTGTTTTTT	CASMGQPIRYHSGELFF
TRBV7-8	-	-	TRBJ2-7	TGTGCCAGCAGCTTACTGTCGAGCTCCTACGAGCAGTACTTC	CASSLLSSSYEQYF
TRBV7-9	-	-	TRBJ2-5	TGTGCCAGCAGCACACGGACCTTACAAGAGACCCAGTACTTC	CASSTRTLQETQYF
TRBV9	-	-	TRBJ2-2	TGTGCCAGCAGCGTACTGGCGTCCTCCGGGGAGCTGTTTTTT	CASSVLASSGELFF
TRBV3-1/TRBV3-2	-	-	TRBJ1-3	TGTGCCAGCAGCCAAAAGGTGGGAAACACCATATATTTT	CASSQKVGNTIYF
TRBV3-1/TRBV3-2	TRBD2	-	TRBJ2-1	TGTGCCAGCAGCCAAGTACTAGCGAATGAGCAGTTCTTC	CASSQVLANEQFF
TRBV6-2/TRBV6-3	TRBD1	-	TRBJ2-6	TGTGCCAGCAGTTACTCGGTTCTTAAGGACAGGGAACCGGTGGGTGCCAACGTCCTGACTTTC	CASSYSVLKDREPVGANVLTF
TRBV19	-	-	TRBJ2-2	TGTGCCAGTAAGAGGAACACCGGGGAGCTGTTTTTT	CASKRNTGELFF
TRBV12-3/TRBV12-4	-	-	TRBJ1-1	TGTGCCAGCAGTTTGGAGGCCGCTGAAGCTTTCTTT	CASSLEAAEAFF
TRBV2	-	-	TRBJ1-6	TGTGCCAGCAGTGAACCGACAGCCGGCTCCTATAATTCACCCCTCCACTTT	CASSEPTAGSYNSPLHF
TRBV30	TRBD1	-	TRBJ1-6	TGTGCCTGGAGTCTACAGACAGGGTCGTCCCACTTT	CAWSLQTGSSHF
TRBV5-6	-	-	TRBJ1-6	TGTGCCAGCACCCCACTTGGTGGGGGGCTTAATTCACCCCTCCACTTT	CASTPLGGGLNSPLHF
TRBV6-5	-	-	TRBJ1-4	TGTGCCAGCGAGATGACTAGGGGGGTGGGTGAAAAACTGTTTTTT	CASEMTRGVGEKLFF
TRBV6-5	TRBD1	-	TRBJ2-7	TGTGCCAGCAGTTACTCGCAGGGGGAAAGCTACGAGCAGTACTTC	CASSYSQGESYEQYF
TRBV6-5	-	-	TRBJ2-2	TGTGCCAGCAGGCGGTTCGACACCGGGGAGCTGTTTTTT	CASRRFDTGELFF
TRBV10-1	-	-	TRBJ1-6	TGCGCCAGCAAGCCAGGCCATAATTCACCCCTCCACTTT	CASKPGHNSPLHF
TRBV6-1	-	-	TRBJ2-1	TGTGCCAGCAGTGAAACAGGCCGAGATTGGGGTGAGCAGTTCTTC	CASSETGRDWGEQFF
TRBV18	TRBD2	-	TRBJ2-5	TGTGCCAGCTCCGGGACTACCCAAGAGACCCAGTACTTC	CASSGTTQETQYF
TRBV7-2	-	-	TRBJ2-1	TGTGCCAGCAGTAATACGGGCTGGGGCAATGAGCAGTTCTTC	CASSNTGWGNEQFF
TRBV7-3	-	-	TRBJ1-1	TGTGCCAGCAGCTTGGCGGGATCAACGACTGAAGCTTTCTTT	CASSLAGSTTEAFF
TRBV3-1/TRBV3-2	TRBD1	-	TRBJ1-1	TGTGCCAGCAGCCAGAAGGGGGCCAACACTGAAGCTTTCTTT	CASSQKGANTEAFF
TRBV2	-	-	TRBJ1-2	TGTGCCAGCAGTGTGGGCAGTAACTATGGCTACACCTTC	CASSVGSNYGYTF
TRBV5-1	-	-	TRBJ1-3	TGCGCCAGCAGCTTGTCCGGGGGCTTCTCTGGAAACACCATATATTTT	CASSLSGGFSGNTIYF
TRBV6-5	-	-	TRBJ2-3	TGTGCCAGCAGTTACGGGGCGGAGAGGGGAGATACGCAGTATTTT	CASSYGAERGDTQYF
TRBV2	-	-	TRBJ1-5	TGTGCCTCCTGGGGCAGGGGTAATCAGCCCCAGCATTTT	CASWGRGNQPQHF
TRBV30	-	-	TRBJ1-2	TGTGCCTGGGGGGCAGGGGCCTTAGGCTACACCTTC	CAWGAGALGYTF
TRBV5-6	-	-	TRBJ1-2	TGTGCCAGCAGCCTCGGGACCCAGTATGGCTACACCTTC	CASSLGTQYGYTF
TRBV27	TRBD1	few	TRBJ1-1	TGTGCCAGCAGTCCCGGGACAGTAGGGACGATGTCGGCTTTCTTT	CASSPGTVGTMSAFF
TRBV7-6	TRBD2	-	TRBJ2-7	TGTGCCAGCAGTCCGACTAGCGGGAGGGACTACGAGCAGTACTTC	CASSPTSGRDYEQYF
TRBV29-1	-	-	TRBJ2-3	TGCAGCGTGGGTACTAGGTACACAGATACGCAGTATTTT	CSVGTRYTDTQYF
TRBV4-1	-	-	TRBJ2-1	TGCGCCAGCAGCCAAGATCGGGCTGGCCGGGGTGAGCAGTTCTTC	CASSQDRAGRGEQFF
TRBV30	-	-	TRBJ1-4	TGTGCCTGGAGAGCTACCTTATGGACGGCACGGGTAAAACTGTTTTTT	CAWRATLWTARVKLFF
TRBV5-1	TRBD1	few	TRBJ2-1	TGCGCCAGCAGCTTGTTAGGGACAGGGAACAATGAGCAGTTCTTC	CASSLLGTGNNEQFF
TRBV6-1	TRBD1	-	TRBJ2-6	TGTGCCAGCAGTGAAGATGAACGGGACAGGTTTGTCTCTGGGGCCAACGTCCTGACTTTC	CASSEDERDRFVSGANVLTF
TRBV10-3	TRBD2	-	TRBJ2-1	TGTGCCATCAGTGTCGAGCGGGGGGGTACCCATGAGCAGTTCTTC	CAISVERGGTHEQFF
TRBV3-1/TRBV3-2	TRBD1	-	TRBJ2-7	TGTGCCAGCCTGAGGACAGGGGGCAACGAGCAGTACTTC	CASLRTGGNEQYF
TRBV3-1/TRBV3-2	TRBD2	-	TRBJ2-7	TGTGCCAGCAGCCCCCTGCGGGGGGGGTACGAGCAGTACTTC	CASSPLRGGYEQYF
TRBV4-1	-	few	TRBJ1-5	TGCGCCAGCAGCCAAGTATTGGGCGGGGCTAGCAATCAGCCCCAGCATTTT	CASSQVLGGASNQPQHF
TRBV7-9	-	-	TRBJ1-3	TGTGCCAGCAGCAGTCACGGGACAAATGGAAACACCATATATTTT	CASSSHGTNGNTIYF
TRBV19	-	-	TRBJ1-5	TGTGCCAGTAGTCTCGGAGAATATAGCAATCAGCCCCAGCATTTT	CASSLGEYSNQPQHF
TRBV5-6	TRBD1	-	TRBJ1-2	TGTGCCAGCAGCTCCCACAGGGGTCTAGGCTACACCTTC	CASSSHRGLGYTF
TRBV6-6	TRBD2	-	TRBJ2-2	TGTGCCAGCAGTCCCCCGGGACTAGCGGGAGACGAAACCGGGGAGCTGTTTTTT	CASSPPGLAGDETGELFF
TRBV28	TRBD2	-	TRBJ2-7	TGTGCCAGCAGTCCCCTTAGGACTAGCGGGAGGGCCCGCGAGCAGTACTTC	CASSPLRTSGRAREQYF
TRBV2	-	-	TRBJ1-1	TGTGCCAGCAGTGAAAGAGGGGAGGCTTTCTTT	CASSERGEAFF
TRBV2	-	few	TRBJ1-4	TGTGCCAGCAGTGTTCAGACCCGAAAACTGTTTTTT	CASSVQTRKLFF
TRBV29-1	TRBD1	-	TRBJ2-4	TGCAGCGCCTACGGGACAGGCAACCAGAGGGACATTCAGTACTTC	CSAYGTGNQRDIQYF
TRBV20-1	-	-	TRBJ1-1	TGCAGTGCTAGTGAACCAGTGAACACTGAAGCTTTCTTT	CSASEPVNTEAFF
TRBV19	-	-	TRBJ1-4	TGTGCCAGTAGTATCCCCGGCGTCGAAGAAAAACTGTTTTTT	CASSIPGVEEKLFF
TRBV6-1	-	-	TRBJ2-7	TGTGCCAGCAGTGAAAGGGGGGCTAGCGACTCCCTAAGCCGTTACGAGCAGTACTTC	CASSERGASDSLSRYEQYF
TRBV7-9	-	-	TRBJ2-2	TGTGCCAGCAGCTTAGGGACATCCACCGGGGAGCTGTTTTTT	CASSLGTSTGELFF
TRBV7-9	-	once	TRBJ2-2	TGTGCCAGCGTTGGGGGGTTCGGGGAGCTGTTTTTT	CASVGGFGELFF
TRBV7-6	TRBD2	-	TRBJ2-1	TGTGCCAGCAGCTTACCTAGCGGGAGCGCTTATGAGCAGTTCTTC	CASSLPSGSAYEQFF
TRBV7-9	-	-	TRBJ1-1	TGTGCCAGCAGCCTTAATCCCGTGACAGGCGCCACTGAAGCTTTCTTT	CASSLNPVTGATEAFF
TRBV24-1	-	-	TRBJ1-2	TGTGCCACCAGTCCGACGGCCCTAGGAGACTACACCTTC	CATSPTALGDYTF
TRBV28	-	-	TRBJ2-5	TGTGCCAGCAGTTCAGGACGGGAGACCCAGTACTTC	CASSSGRETQYF